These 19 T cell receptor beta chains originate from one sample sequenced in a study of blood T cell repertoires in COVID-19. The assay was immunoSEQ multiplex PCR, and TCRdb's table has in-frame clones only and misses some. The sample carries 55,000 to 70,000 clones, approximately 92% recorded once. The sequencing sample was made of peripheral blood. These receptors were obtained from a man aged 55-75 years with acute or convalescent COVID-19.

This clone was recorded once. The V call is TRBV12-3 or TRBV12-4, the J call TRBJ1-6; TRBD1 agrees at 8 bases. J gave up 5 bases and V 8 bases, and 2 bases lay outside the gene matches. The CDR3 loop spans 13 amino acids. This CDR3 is CASRDRHNSPLHF. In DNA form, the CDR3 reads TGTGCCAGCCGGGACAGGCATAATTCACCCCTCCACTTT.

CDR3 amino acids: CASSRGDGRADNEQYF. As DNA, the CDR3 is TGTGCCAGCAGTCGGGGGGACGGGAGGGCCGATAACGAGCAGTACTTC. The rearrangement uses TRBV28 and TRBJ2-7; TRBD2 aligns across 8 bases. This CDR3 contains 16 residues. Germline V gene data show CDR1 as MDHEN and CDR2 as SYDVKM. Losses at the gene ends were 5 bases for V and 5 bases for J; bases not matched to a gene: 14.

CDR3 nucleotides: TGTGCCAGTAGTATAATCCCCACACGCTCCTACGAGCAGTACTTC. As protein: CASSIIPTRSYEQYF. The V and J genes are TRBV19 and TRBJ2-7; no clear D gene. The CDR3 has 15 amino acids. CDR1 is LNHDA and CDR2 is SQIVND in the germline V gene (reference sequence). V lost 2 bases, J lost 0 bases, and 11 bases lay in between.

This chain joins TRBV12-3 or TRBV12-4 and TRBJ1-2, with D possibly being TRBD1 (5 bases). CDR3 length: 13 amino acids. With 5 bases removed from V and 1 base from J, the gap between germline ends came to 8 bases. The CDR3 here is CASSETDNYGYTF. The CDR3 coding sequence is TGTGCCAGCAGTGAGACAGATAACTATGGCTACACCTTC.

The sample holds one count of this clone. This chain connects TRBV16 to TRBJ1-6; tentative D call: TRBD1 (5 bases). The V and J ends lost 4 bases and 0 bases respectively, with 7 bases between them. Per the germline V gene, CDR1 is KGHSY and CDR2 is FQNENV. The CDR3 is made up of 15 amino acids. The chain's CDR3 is CASSPDSSYNSPLHF. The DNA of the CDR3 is TGTGCCAGCAGCCCTGACAGCTCCTATAATTCACCCCTCCACTTT.

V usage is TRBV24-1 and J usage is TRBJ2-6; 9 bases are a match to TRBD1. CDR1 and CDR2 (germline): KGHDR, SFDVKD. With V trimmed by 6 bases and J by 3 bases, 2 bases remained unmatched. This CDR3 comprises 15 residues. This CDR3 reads CATSRTGDGANVLTF. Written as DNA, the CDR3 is TGTGCCACCAGTAGGACAGGGGATGGGGCCAACGTCCTGACTTTC.

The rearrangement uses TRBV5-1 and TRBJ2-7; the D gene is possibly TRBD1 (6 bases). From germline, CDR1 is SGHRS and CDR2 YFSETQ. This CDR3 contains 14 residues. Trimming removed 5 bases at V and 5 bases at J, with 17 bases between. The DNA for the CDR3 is TGCGCCAGCAGTGGACAGTCCAGGCGCAACGAGCAGTACTTC. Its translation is CASSGQSRRNEQYF.

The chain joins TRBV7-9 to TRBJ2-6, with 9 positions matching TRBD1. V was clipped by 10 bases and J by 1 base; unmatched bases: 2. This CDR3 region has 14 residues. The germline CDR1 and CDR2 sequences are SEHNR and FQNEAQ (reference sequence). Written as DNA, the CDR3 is TGTGCCAAAGACAGGGGGTCTGGGGCCAACGTCCTGACTTTC. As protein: CAKDRGSGANVLTF.

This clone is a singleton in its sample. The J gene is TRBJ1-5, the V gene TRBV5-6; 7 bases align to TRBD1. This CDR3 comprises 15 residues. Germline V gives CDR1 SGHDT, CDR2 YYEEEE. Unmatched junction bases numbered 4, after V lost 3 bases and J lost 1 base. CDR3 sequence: CASSWTGRSNQPQHF. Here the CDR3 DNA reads TGTGCCAGCAGCTGGACAGGTAGGAGCAATCAGCCCCAGCATTTT.

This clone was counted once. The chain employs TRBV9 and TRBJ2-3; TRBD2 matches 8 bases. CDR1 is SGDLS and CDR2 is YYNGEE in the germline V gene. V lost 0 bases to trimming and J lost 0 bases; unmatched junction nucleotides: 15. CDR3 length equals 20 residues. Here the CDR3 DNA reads TGTGCCAGCAGCGTAGCTCCTTTCGGGAGGGAGAGTACTAGCACAGATACGCAGTATTTT. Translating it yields CASSVAPFGRESTSTDTQYF. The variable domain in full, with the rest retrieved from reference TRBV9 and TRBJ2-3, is DSGVTQTPKHLITATGQRVTLRCSPRSGDLSVYWYQQSLDQGLQFLIQYYNGEERAKGNILERFSAQQFPDLHSELNLSSLELGDSALYFCASSVAPFGRESTSTDTQYFGPGTRLTVL.

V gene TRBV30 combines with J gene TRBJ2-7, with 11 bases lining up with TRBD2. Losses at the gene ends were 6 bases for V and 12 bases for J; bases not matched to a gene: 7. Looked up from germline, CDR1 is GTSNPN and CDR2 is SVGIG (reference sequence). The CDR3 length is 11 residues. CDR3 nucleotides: TGTGCCTGTACTAGCGGGAGCCCTCTGTACTTC. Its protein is CACTSGSPLYF.

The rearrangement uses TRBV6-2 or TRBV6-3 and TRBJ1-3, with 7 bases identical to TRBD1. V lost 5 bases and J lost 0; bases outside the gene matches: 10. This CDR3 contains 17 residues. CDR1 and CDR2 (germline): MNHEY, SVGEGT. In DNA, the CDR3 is TGTGCCAGCAGTGGACCGGGACAGTACTTCTCTGGAAACACCATATATTTT. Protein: CASSGPGQYFSGNTIYF.

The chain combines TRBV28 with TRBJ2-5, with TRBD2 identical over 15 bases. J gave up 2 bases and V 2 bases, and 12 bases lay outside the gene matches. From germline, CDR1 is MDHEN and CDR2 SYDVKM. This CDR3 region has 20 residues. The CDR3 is CASSLVPSGLAGGGQETQYF. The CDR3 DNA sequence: TGTGCCAGCAGTTTAGTGCCCTCGGGACTAGCGGGAGGAGGGCAAGAGACCCAGTACTTC. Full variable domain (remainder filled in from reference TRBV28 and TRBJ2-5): DVKVTQSSRYLVKRTGEKVFLECVQDMDHENMFWYRQDPGLGLRLIYFSYDVKMKEKGDIPEGYSVSREKKERFSLILESASTNQTSMYLCASSLVPSGLAGGGQETQYFGPGTRLLVL.

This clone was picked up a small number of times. CDR3 loop: CASSLTSGSDTQHF. As DNA, the CDR3 is TGTGCCAGCAGTTTGACCTCTGGCTCGGACACTCAGCATTTT. The gene calls are TRBV28 and TRBJ1-5, with D maybe TRBD1 (5 bases). The germline V and J ends were trimmed by 3 bases and 13 bases, with 19 bases remaining between them. Germline assignment: CDR1 MDHEN and CDR2 SYDVKM. The CDR3 is made up of 14 amino acids.

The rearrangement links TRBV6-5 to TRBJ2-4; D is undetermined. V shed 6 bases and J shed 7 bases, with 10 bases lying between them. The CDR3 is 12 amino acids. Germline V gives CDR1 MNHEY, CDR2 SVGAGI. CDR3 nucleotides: TGTGCCAGCAGCTCTCATCAGAACATTCAGTACTTC. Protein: CASSSHQNIQYF.

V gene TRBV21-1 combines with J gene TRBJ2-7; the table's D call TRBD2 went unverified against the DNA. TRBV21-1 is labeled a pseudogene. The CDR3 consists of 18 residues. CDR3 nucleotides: TGTGCCAGCAGCAAGAGGTGGGGAGACAAGCGGGAGACCTACGAGCAGTACTTC. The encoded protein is CASSKRWGDKRETYEQYF.

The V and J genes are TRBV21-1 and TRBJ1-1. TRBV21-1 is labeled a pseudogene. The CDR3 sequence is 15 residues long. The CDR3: CASSNLGGFNTEAFF. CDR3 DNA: TGTGCCAGCAGCAATTTGGGAGGATTTAACACTGAAGCTTTCTTT.

CDR3 bases: TGTGCCAGCAGCTTATTTTCAGAAAGCTACGAGCAGTACTTC. Translated, it gives CASSLFSESYEQYF. The rearrangement links TRBV7-8 to TRBJ2-7; D unresolved. The germline V gene encodes CDR1 SGHVS and CDR2 FQNEAQ. V gave up 2 bases and J gave up 3 bases, with 11 bases separating them. This CDR3 comprises 14 residues.

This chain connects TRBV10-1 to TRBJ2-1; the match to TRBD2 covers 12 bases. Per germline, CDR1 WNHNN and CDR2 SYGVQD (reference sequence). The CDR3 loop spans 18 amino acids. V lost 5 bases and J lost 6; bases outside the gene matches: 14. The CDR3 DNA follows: TGCGCCAGCAGTTCCGGGACTAGCGGGTCTGAACTCTCCAATGAGCAGTTCTTC. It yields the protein CASSSGTSGSELSNEQFF.